Sequencing of this T cell receptor beta chain was carried out in a study of blood T cell repertoires in COVID-19. Those enrolled in Seattle joined during active infection and were followed longitudinally afterward. The CDR3 is made up of 14 amino acids. The V gene's germline CDR1 is MNHEY and CDR2 SMNVEV (reference sequence). Trimming removed 3 bases from V and 3 bases from J, with 9 bases in between. TCRdb keeps only in-frame clones here, not all; method: immunoSEQ multiplex PCR. Found here are 150,000 to 200,000 clones, 92% of them singletons; the top ten hold approximately 5%. The clonotype originates from a man in his thirties or forties with COVID-19, enrolled during active disease. The material sequenced was peripheral blood. This chain joins TRBV27 and TRBJ1-5; D uncertain. CDR3 in amino acids: CASSLRADNQPQHF. In DNA form, the CDR3 reads TGTGCCAGCAGTTTGAGGGCAGACAATCAGCCCCAGCATTTT.